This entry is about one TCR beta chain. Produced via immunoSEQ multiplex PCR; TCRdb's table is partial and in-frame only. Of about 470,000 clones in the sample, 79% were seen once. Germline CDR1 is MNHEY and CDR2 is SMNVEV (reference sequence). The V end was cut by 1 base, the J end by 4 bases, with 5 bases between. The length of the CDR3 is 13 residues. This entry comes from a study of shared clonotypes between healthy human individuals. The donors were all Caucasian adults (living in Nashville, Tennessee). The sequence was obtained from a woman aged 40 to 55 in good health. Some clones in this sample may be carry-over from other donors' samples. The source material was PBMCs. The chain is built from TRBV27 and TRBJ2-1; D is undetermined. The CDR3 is CASSLLRYNEQFF. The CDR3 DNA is TGTGCCAGCAGTTTATTGCGGTACAATGAGCAGTTCTTC.